This TCR beta chain was sequenced in a study of OX40 agonist ivuxolimab in advanced cancers. For the study at large: A history of anti-PD-1, anti-PD-L1 or anti-CTLA-4 therapy was acceptable, and about 40% had some.

The data were produced by immunoSEQ multiplex PCR, yet TCRdb's version contains in-frame clones alone and is incomplete. The table has roughly 76,000 clones, 75% to 95% seen once. V lost 5 bases to trimming and J lost 5 bases; unmatched junction nucleotides: 9. Germline CDR1 SGHNT, CDR2 YENEEA. There are 15 residues in the CDR3. Sequencing was performed on CD4+ or CD8+ T cells sorted from blood, taken in a trial of the OX40 agonist ivuxolimab. The clonotype comes from an adult with an advanced solid tumor such as melanoma, head and neck, liver or kidney cancer. The V call is TRBV11-3, the J call TRBJ2-7, with TRBD1 matching 10 bases. As DNA, the CDR3 is TGTGCCAGCAGCGCAGGGACAGGGGAATTCGACGAGCAGTACTTC. The encoded protein is CASSAGTGEFDEQYF.